One sample yielded the 19 T cell receptor beta chains listed below, sequenced in a study of T cells in Graves' hyperthyroidism and ophthalmopathy. RNA transcripts provided the source from which TCR beta CDR3 regions were amplified. The TCR CDR3 was amplified in a first-round RT-PCR using the HTBI primer set. MiXCR was run by TCRdb on the multiplex PCR reads, yielding one entry per CDR3 protein. The sample yields under 800,000 distinct CDR3 sequences, about 15% seen once. Sequenced input: blood. All receptors come from a woman aged 18 to 35 with Graves' hyperthyroidism.

This sequence joins TRBV6-2 or TRBV6-3 and TRBJ2-5; possibly TRBD2 for D (6 bases). The length of the CDR3 is 15 residues. Germline CDR1 and CDR2: MNHEY and SVGEGT. V lost 0 bases to trimming and J lost 5 bases, with 13 bases between them. The CDR3 region has the DNA TGTGCCAGCAGTTACTCCGGGGGAGGCAAGGAGACCCAGTACTTC. This codes for CASSYSGGGKETQYF.

There are many counts of this clonotype. J is TRBJ2-1 and V is TRBV12-3 or TRBV12-4, with 7 bases that match TRBD2. The trim removed 0 bases at V and 6 bases at J, leaving 2 bases unmatched. This CDR3 is built from 14 residues. The CDR3 reads CASSLAGGSNEQFF. The CDR3 DNA follows: TGTGCCAGCAGTTTAGCGGGGGGGAGCAATGAGCAGTTCTTC.

This clonotype was found many times. The genes are TRBV11-3 and TRBJ2-1; D is possibly TRBD1 (5 bases). Trimming left V 5 bases short and J 2 bases short, with 16 bases between. CDR3 length equals 16 residues. In germline, CDR1 is SGHNT, CDR2 YENEEA. CDR3 sequence reads: CASSLRVSGTYNEQFF. The CDR3 DNA reads as TGTGCCAGCAGCCTTAGGGTATCAGGGACCTACAATGAGCAGTTCTTC. The full variable domain, completed using reference TRBV11-3 and TRBJ2-1, is EAGVVQSPRYKIIEKKQPVAFWCNPISGHNTLYWYLQNLGQGPELLIRYENEEAVDDSQLPKDRFSAERLKGVDSTLKIQPAELGDSAVYLCASSLRVSGTYNEQFFGPGTRLTVL.

At least ten counts were recorded for this clonotype. The gene calls are TRBV2 and TRBJ1-1; the D gene is possibly TRBD1 (6 bases). The germline V and J ends were trimmed by 2 bases and 1 base, with 14 bases remaining between them. The CDR3 covers 16 residues. From germline, CDR1 is SNHLY and CDR2 FYNNEI. CDR3 protein: CASSESQGTWNTEAFF. CDR3 bases: TGTGCCAGCAGTGAATCACAGGGCACTTGGAACACTGAAGCTTTCTTT.

The gene calls are TRBV7-3 and TRBJ2-7; tentative D call: TRBD2 (6 bases). The V end was cut by 0 bases, the J end by 6 bases, with 15 bases between. There are 15 residues in the CDR3. CDR1 and CDR2 (germline): SGHTA, FQGTGA. For the CDR3, the DNA is TGTGCCAGCAGCTTAACCGGGACTTACGAGGGCGAGCAGTACTTC. The encoded protein is CASSLTGTYEGEQYF. The complete variable domain, with remaining parts taken from reference TRBV7-3 and TRBJ2-7, reads GAGVSQTPSNKVTEKGKYVELRCDPISGHTALYWYRQSLGQGPEFLIYFQGTGAADDSGLPNDRFFAVRPEGSVSTLKIQRTERGDSAVYLCASSLTGTYEGEQYFGPGTRLTVT.

V and J are TRBV29-1 and TRBJ2-1, with 9 nucleotides matching TRBD2. CDR1 and CDR2 from the germline V gene are SQVTM and ANQGSEA. This CDR3 is built from 16 residues. V lost 6 bases and J lost 3; bases outside the gene matches: 12. CDR3 DNA sequence: TGCAGCGTACGTGGGGGTGTAGCGGGAGACTACAATGAGCAGTTCTTC. Protein: CSVRGGVAGDYNEQFF.

This clonotype was seen ten or more times. J is TRBJ1-5 and V is TRBV18; D is unresolved. Germline V CDR1 and CDR2: KGHSH, LQKENI. Trimming removed 4 bases from V and 0 bases from J, with 7 bases in between. The CDR3 spans 14 residues. CDR3 DNA sequence: TGTGCCAGCTCACTTGTCAGTAGCAATCAGCCCCAGCATTTT. This sequence encodes CASSLVSSNQPQHF. Drawing the rest from reference TRBV18 and TRBJ1-5, the complete variable domain is NAGVMQNPRHLVRRRGQEARLRCSPMKGHSHVYWYRQLPEEGLKFMVYLQKENIIDESGMPKERFSAEFPKEGPSILRIQQVVRGDSAAYFCASSLVSSNQPQHFGDGTRLSIL.

This clonotype has at least ten counts. The CDR3 DNA reads as TGCAGCGGGACGGGACTACCACCGAACTACGAGCAGTACTTC. This codes for CSGTGLPPNYEQYF. J is TRBJ2-7 and V is TRBV29-1; 7 bases fit TRBD2. Trimming at V came to 7 bases and at J to 3 bases, leaving 12 bases not matched to a gene. Germline V CDR1 and CDR2: SQVTM, ANQGSEA. The CDR3 length is 14 residues.

This clonotype was seen only once. The CDR3, as DNA: TGTGCCAGCAGCTTAGCTTCAGCCCTGAGGACCGGGGAGCTGTTTTTT. This codes for CASSLASALRTGELFF. V is TRBV7-9 and J is TRBJ2-2; D uncertain. This CDR3 has 16 amino acids. CDR1 and CDR2 (germline): SEHNR, FQNEAQ (reference sequence). V gave up 0 bases and J gave up 5 bases, with 13 bases separating them.

The chain has TRBV19 and TRBJ1-4; TRBD1 might be the D (5 bases). V shed 6 bases and J shed 3 bases, with 11 bases lying between them. The germline gives CDR1 LNHDA, CDR2 SQIVND (reference sequence). The CDR3 has 14 residues. CDR3 in amino acids: CASRPDRSNEKLFF. The CDR3, as DNA: TGTGCCAGTAGACCCGACAGATCTAATGAAAAACTGTTTTTT.

This clonotype was detected ten times or more. This chain connects TRBV28 to TRBJ1-4; D possibly corresponds to TRBD1 (5 bases). Germline V gene sequence: CDR1 MDHEN, CDR2 SYDVKM. This CDR3 spans 13 amino acids. V lost 5 bases and J 6 bases, leaving 10 bases between the germline ends. The CDR3 here is CASSVRGHEKLFF. CDR3 in DNA: TGTGCCAGCAGTGTTCGGGGACATGAAAAACTGTTTTTT.

This rearrangement joins TRBV5-1 to TRBJ2-5; 7 bases align to TRBD1. V trimming: 4 bases; J trimming: 7 bases; junction bases outside the gene matches: 10. CDR1 and CDR2 (germline): SGHRS, YFSETQ. The CDR3 sequence is 14 residues long. CDR3 DNA sequence: TGCGCCAGCAGCATGGACAGGAGGAAGGGGACCCAGTACTTC. It translates to CASSMDRRKGTQYF.

This clonotype was recorded many times. This chain joins TRBV9 and TRBJ2-2; unclear D gene. This CDR3 region has 16 residues. V lost 0 bases, J lost 1 base, and 10 bases lay in between. Per germline, CDR1 SGDLS and CDR2 YYNGEE. The CDR3 DNA reads TGTGCCAGCAGCGTAGATGTTGGCCAGAACACCGGGGAGCTGTTTTTT. This sequence encodes CASSVDVGQNTGELFF.

This clonotype was seen ten or more times. This chain links TRBV7-9 with TRBJ2-3; D call uncertain. There are 13 residues in the CDR3. V shed 2 bases and J shed 5 bases, with 8 bases lying between them. Germline V CDR1 and CDR2: SEHNR, FQNEAQ (reference sequence). The DNA for the CDR3 is TGTGCCAGCAGCTTAATTCGTCGAGATACGCAGTATTTT. This gives the protein CASSLIRRDTQYF.

There are many counts of this clonotype. V and J are TRBV28 and TRBJ2-7; TRBD1 agrees at 8 bases. The ends lost 5 bases at V and 2 bases at J; junction bases unmatched: 5. CDR3 length: 14 amino acids. Germline CDR1 reads MDHEN; CDR2 reads SYDVKM. For the CDR3, the DNA is TGTGCCAGCAGTCCGACAGGGGATGCCTACGAGCAGTACTTC. This sequence encodes CASSPTGDAYEQYF.

This clonotype was seen more than once but under ten times. The J gene is TRBJ2-3, the V gene TRBV10-3, with D perhaps matching TRBD1 (5 bases). The CDR3 runs to 11 residues. Germline-derived CDR1 and CDR2 are ENHRY and SYGVKD. V dropped 6 bases and J dropped 4 bases, with 5 bases sitting between them. The CDR3 nucleotides are TGTGCCATCAGCAGGGCAGATACGCAGTATTTT. It encodes CAISRADTQYF.

The table lists this clonotype with many counts. The chain recombines TRBV2 with TRBJ2-3, with 11 positions matching TRBD1. Trimming took 8 bases from V and 2 from J; bases not matched to a gene: 3. Germline V lookup: CDR1 SNHLY, CDR2 FYNNEI. CDR3 length: 14 amino acids. The CDR3 nucleotides read TGTGCCAGCGGGACAGGGGGTTTCACAGATACGCAGTATTTT. Encoded protein: CASGTGGFTDTQYF.

This clonotype was seen only a few times. The V gene is TRBV7-9, the J gene TRBJ1-2; possibly TRBD1 for D (5 bases). The V and J ends lost 5 bases and 2 bases respectively, with 21 bases between them. The CDR3 loop spans 17 amino acids. CDR1 is SEHNR, CDR2 FQNEAQ, per germline (reference sequence). In nucleotides, the CDR3 is TGTGCCAGCAGCCCCACTCCGGGCGGCAGGGTGAACTATGGCTACACCTTC. Its translation: CASSPTPGGRVNYGYTF.

This clonotype was seen ten or more times. J is TRBJ2-3 and V is TRBV27; D uncertain. The CDR3 totals 15 residues. V lost 5 bases, J lost 2 bases, and 14 bases lay in between. The germline V gene encodes CDR1 MNHEY and CDR2 SMNVEV (reference sequence). CDR3 region: CASSPTQLYTDTQYF. In DNA, the CDR3 is TGTGCCAGCAGTCCTACCCAACTTTACACAGATACGCAGTATTTT.